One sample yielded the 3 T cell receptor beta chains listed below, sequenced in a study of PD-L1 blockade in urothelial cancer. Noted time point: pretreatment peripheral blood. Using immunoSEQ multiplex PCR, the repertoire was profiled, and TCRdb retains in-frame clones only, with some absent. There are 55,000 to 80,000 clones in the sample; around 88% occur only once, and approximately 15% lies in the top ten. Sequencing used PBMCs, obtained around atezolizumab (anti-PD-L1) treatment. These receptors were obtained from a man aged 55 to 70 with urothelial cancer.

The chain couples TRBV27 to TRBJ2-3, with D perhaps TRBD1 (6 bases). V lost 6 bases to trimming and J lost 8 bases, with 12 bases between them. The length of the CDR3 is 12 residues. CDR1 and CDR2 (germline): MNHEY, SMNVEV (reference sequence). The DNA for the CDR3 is TGTGCCAGCAGCCAACAGGGACCTACGCAGTATTTT. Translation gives CASSQQGPTQYF.

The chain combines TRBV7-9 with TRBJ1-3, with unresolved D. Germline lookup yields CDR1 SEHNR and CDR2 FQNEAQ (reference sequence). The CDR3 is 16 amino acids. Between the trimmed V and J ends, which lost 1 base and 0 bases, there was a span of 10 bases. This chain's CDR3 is CASSLEQLISGNTIYF. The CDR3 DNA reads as TGTGCCAGCAGCTTAGAACAGCTGATCTCTGGAAACACCATATATTTT.

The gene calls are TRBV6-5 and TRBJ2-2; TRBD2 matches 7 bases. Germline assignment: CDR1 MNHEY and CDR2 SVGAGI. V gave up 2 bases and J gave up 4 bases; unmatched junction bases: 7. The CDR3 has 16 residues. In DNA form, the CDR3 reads TGTGCCAGCAGTTACGGTGGACTAGTAGGCACCGGGGAGCTGTTTTTT. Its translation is CASSYGGLVGTGELFF.